These 30 T cell receptor beta chains came from one sample sequenced in a study of cytomegalovirus exposure and HLA in healthy donors. The PCR used 60 Vbeta and 13 Jbeta primers. Here immunoSEQ multiplex PCR was the method, and the copy in TCRdb shows in-frame clones only, minus some. The sample has 95,000 or so clones; about 76% are singletons. Sequenced input: PBMCs. Every receptor here comes from a woman aged 40 to 50 in good health and CMV-seronegative.

V is TRBV10-3 and J is TRBJ2-1, with D possibly matching TRBD2 (7 bases). The CDR3 extends over 14 amino acids. The germline V and J ends were trimmed by 4 bases and 2 bases, with 9 bases remaining between them. The germline V gene has CDR1 ENHRY and CDR2 SYGVKD. For the CDR3, the DNA is TGTGCCATCAGTGGGGAGGGGGCCTACAATGAGCAGTTCTTC. The encoded protein is CAISGEGAYNEQFF.

The chain uses TRBV19 and TRBJ1-4; D gene unclear. In germline, CDR1 is LNHDA, CDR2 SQIVND (reference sequence). The V and J ends lost 1 base and 8 bases respectively, with 14 bases between them. There are 15 residues in the CDR3. CDR3 nucleotide sequence: TGTGCCAGTAGTATAGGAGGAGTAAATGGAGAAAAACTGTTTTTT. Residues: CASSIGGVNGEKLFF.

This clone has more than one count but fewer than ten. The CDR3: CASRDTGWSEKLFF. CDR3 DNA sequence: TGTGCCAGCAGAGACACAGGGTGGAGCGAAAAACTGTTTTTT. The chain carries TRBV6-5 and TRBJ1-4; D may be TRBD1 (6 bases). V dropped 6 bases and J dropped 8 bases, with 16 bases sitting between them. The CDR3 is made up of 14 amino acids. CDR1 and CDR2 (germline): MNHEY, SVGAGI.

The chain links TRBV7-9 to TRBJ2-2, with TRBD1 matching 8 bases. The CDR3 covers 15 residues. Germline-derived CDR1 and CDR2 are SEHNR and FQNEAQ (reference sequence). The trim removed 5 bases at V and 5 bases at J, leaving 7 bases unmatched. This CDR3 reads CASSPDRGWTGELFF. The CDR3 DNA is TGTGCCAGCAGCCCCGACAGGGGATGGACCGGGGAGCTGTTTTTT.

This sequence joins TRBV4-1 and TRBJ2-2; D might be TRBD2 (6 bases). V was shortened by 5 bases and J by 1 base, with 17 bases between the two germline ends. Germline CDR1 reads MGHRA; CDR2 reads YSYEKL. The CDR3 contains 17 residues. CDR3 nucleotide sequence: TGCGCCAGCAGCGACGTTTCCGGGACTGTGAACACCGGGGAGCTGTTTTTT. Translating gives CASSDVSGTVNTGELFF.

The chain has TRBV2 and TRBJ1-2; a possible D gene is TRBD1 (5 bases). V was trimmed by 4 bases and J by 7 bases, leaving 13 bases between them. CDR3 length equals 13 residues. Germline CDR1 and CDR2: SNHLY and FYNNEI. CDR3 sequence: CASSVRVFGGYTF. The CDR3 nucleotides read TGTGCCAGCAGTGTCAGGGTTTTCGGTGGCTACACCTTC.

The chain carries TRBV2 and TRBJ2-3; TRBD2 matches 10 bases. This CDR3 comprises 16 residues. The V segment lost 3 bases and the J segment 5 bases; nucleotides outside the gene matches: 8. Germline V gene sequence: CDR1 SNHLY, CDR2 FYNNEI. CDR3 coding DNA: TGTGCCAGCAGTGACCTAGCGGGGGCCCCGGTAGATACGCAGTATTTT. Amino acids: CASSDLAGAPVDTQYF.

The chain joins TRBV6-5 to TRBJ1-2; 9 bases align to TRBD1. This CDR3 is 15 amino acids long. V trimming: 6 bases; J trimming: 7 bases; junction bases outside the gene matches: 12. Germline CDR1 MNHEY, CDR2 SVGAGI. The CDR3 loop reads CASRRTGTGSGGYTF. As DNA, the CDR3 is TGTGCCAGCAGGCGAACCGGGACAGGGTCTGGTGGCTACACCTTC.

The chain has TRBV7-9 and TRBJ1-2; TRBD1 matches at 8 bases. This CDR3 comprises 14 residues. The germline V gene encodes CDR1 SEHNR and CDR2 FQNEAQ (reference sequence). The V gene end was trimmed by 9 bases and the J gene end by 2 bases; junction bases not matched to a gene: 8. This chain's CDR3 is CASPNGDRNYGYTF. CDR3 DNA: TGTGCCAGTCCAAATGGGGACAGGAACTATGGCTACACCTTC.

The rearrangement joins TRBV14 to TRBJ1-1; no reliable D call. This CDR3 is built from 12 residues. The V gene lost 1 base and the J gene lost 6 bases, with 6 bases spanning the gap. CDR1 SGHDN and CDR2 FVKESK come from the germline V gene. CDR3 DNA: TGTGCCAGCAGCCAAGCTCCGTCTGAAGCTTTCTTT. Translating gives CASSQAPSEAFF.

V and J are TRBV7-6 and TRBJ2-7, with 7 positions matching TRBD1. V shed 5 bases and J 3 bases; nucleotides not matched to a gene: 10. Germline CDR1 and CDR2: SGHVS and FNYEAQ. CDR3 size: 15 residues. The CDR3 nucleotides read TGTGCCAGCAGCCCTGCTCCGGGACAGTACTACGAGCAGTACTTC. It translates to CASSPAPGQYYEQYF. The full variable domain, with the rest looked up from reference TRBV7-6 and TRBJ2-7, is GAGVSQSPRYKVTKRGQDVALRCDPISGHVSLYWYRQALGQGPEFLTYFNYEAQQDKSGLPNDRFSAERPEGSISTLTIQRTEQRDSAMYRCASSPAPGQYYEQYFGPGTRLTVT.

V usage is TRBV28 and J usage is TRBJ1-6, with D possibly TRBD1 on 6 matching bases. The CDR3 loop spans 14 amino acids. The germline CDR1 and CDR2 sequences are MDHEN and SYDVKM. V was trimmed by 2 bases and J by 9 bases, leaving 11 bases between them. The chain's CDR3 is CASSLPQGASPLHF. The CDR3 coding sequence is TGTGCCAGCAGTTTACCACAGGGTGCTTCACCCCTCCACTTT.

This chain joins TRBV29-1 and TRBJ2-7; 9 bases map to TRBD1. The CDR3 has 13 residues. The germline V gene encodes CDR1 SQVTM and CDR2 ANQGSEA. J lost 6 bases, V lost 4 bases, and 7 bases had no gene match. This CDR3 is CSVVPGQGAEQYF. Written as DNA, the CDR3 is TGCAGCGTTGTTCCGGGACAGGGAGCCGAGCAGTACTTC.

The chain joins TRBV27 to TRBJ2-2; 7 bases agree with TRBD2. Germline V lookup: CDR1 MNHEY, CDR2 SMNVEV (reference sequence). The junction had 4 bases not matched to a gene; V was cut back by 5 bases and J by 1 base. This CDR3 region has 15 residues. The DNA of the CDR3 is TGTGCCAGCAGTAGGGACTACTGGAACACCGGGGAGCTGTTTTTT. Encoded protein: CASSRDYWNTGELFF.

This clone has more than one count but fewer than ten. The V gene is TRBV7-8, the J gene TRBJ2-7, with TRBD1 matching over 7 bases. Germline-derived CDR1 and CDR2 are SGHVS and FQNEAQ. With 3 bases clipped from V and 2 bases from J, the junction kept 7 bases outside the gene matches. This CDR3 has 15 residues. The CDR3 bases are TGTGCCAGCAGCTTCGCACCCGGGACAGCCTACGAGCAGTACTTC. Its translation: CASSFAPGTAYEQYF. Based on the CDR3 plus reference TRBV7-8 and TRBJ2-7, the full variable domain is GAGVSQSPRYKVAKRGQDVALRCDPISGHVSLFWYQQALGQGPEFLTYFQNEAQLDKSGLPSDRFFAERPEGSVSTLKIQRTQQEDSAVYLCASSFAPGTAYEQYFGPGTRLTVT.

The chain recombines TRBV4-2 with TRBJ2-1; D ambiguous. V shed 1 base and J shed 9 bases, with 7 bases lying between them. This CDR3 has 12 amino acids. CDR1 is LGHNA, CDR2 YNFKEQ, per germline. The CDR3 reads CASSQGGVEQFF. The CDR3 DNA reads as TGTGCCAGCAGCCAAGGAGGAGTTGAGCAGTTCTTC.

The chain uses TRBV4-2 and TRBJ1-4; 7 bases fit TRBD1. The CDR3 is 14 amino acids. Germline V CDR1 and CDR2: LGHNA, YNFKEQ. Trimming removed 3 bases from V and 4 bases from J; junction bases left unmatched: 2. CDR3 in amino acids: CASSQGDSNEKLFF. The CDR3, as DNA: TGTGCCAGCAGCCAGGGGGACAGTAATGAAAAACTGTTTTTT.

The chain links TRBV7-8 to TRBJ2-3; no clear D. Germline CDR1 SGHVS, CDR2 FQNEAQ. This CDR3 contains 12 residues. V lost 5 bases, J lost 4 bases, and 7 bases lay in between. CDR3 in amino acids: CASSGLSDTQYF. In nucleotides, the CDR3 is TGTGCCAGCAGCGGCTTGTCAGATACGCAGTATTTT.

V is TRBV29-1 and J is TRBJ2-3; D possibly corresponds to TRBD1 (5 bases). This CDR3 contains 13 residues. Trimming shortened V by 5 bases and J by 1 base, and 10 bases separated the two germline ends. CDR1 and CDR2 (germline): SQVTM, ANQGSEA. The CDR3 loop is CSVRGARTDTQYF. For the CDR3, the DNA is TGCAGCGTTAGGGGTGCTCGCACAGATACGCAGTATTTT.

The rearrangement links TRBV5-1 to TRBJ2-7; 7 bases map to TRBD1. The CDR3 spans 15 residues. The V and J ends lost 0 bases and 2 bases, in that order; junction bases with no gene match: 5. In germline, CDR1 is SGHRS, CDR2 YFSETQ. CDR3 bases: TGCGCCAGCAGCTTGGTGCCTACAGGGGCCTACGAGCAGTACTTC. It is translated as CASSLVPTGAYEQYF.

The rearrangement uses TRBV6-5 and TRBJ2-7, with 7 positions matching TRBD1. Germline CDR1 MNHEY, CDR2 SVGAGI. The CDR3 length is 14 residues. The V gene end was trimmed by 6 bases and the J gene end by 6 bases; junction bases not matched to a gene: 11. In DNA, the CDR3 is TGTGCCAGCAGCAACGAGCAGACAGGGATCGAGCAGTACTTC. Its translation: CASSNEQTGIEQYF.

The chain employs TRBV4-2 and TRBJ2-1, with TRBD2 matching over 11 bases. This CDR3 has 19 residues. Germline V gene sequence: CDR1 LGHNA, CDR2 YNFKEQ. V was pared by 1 base and J by 0 bases, with 8 bases of the junction left unmatched. CDR3 residues: CASSQGASGGPSSYNEQFF. The CDR3 nucleotides are TGTGCCAGCAGCCAAGGGGCTAGCGGGGGGCCGAGCTCCTACAATGAGCAGTTCTTC.

The chain uses TRBV4-3 and TRBJ2-6; perhaps TRBD2 as D (6 bases). CDR1 and CDR2 (germline): LGHNA, YSLEER. V was shortened by 0 bases and J by 2 bases, with 8 bases between the two germline ends. The CDR3 is made up of 16 amino acids. CDR3 in amino acids: CASSQDAGTGANVLTF. The DNA of the CDR3 is TGCGCCAGCAGCCAAGATGCGGGGACTGGGGCCAACGTCCTGACTTTC.

The chain has TRBV7-2 and TRBJ2-1, with 9 bases fitting TRBD1. V was clipped by 5 bases and J by 13 bases; unmatched bases: 6. The CDR3 loop spans 12 amino acids. From germline, CDR1 is SGHTA and CDR2 FQGNSA. The CDR3 nucleotides read TGTGCCAGCAGCATCCCACAGGGGGCCCAGTTCTTC. As protein: CASSIPQGAQFF.

The chain has TRBV28 and TRBJ2-5; 10 bases align to TRBD2. Trimming removed 3 bases from V and 5 bases from J; junction bases left unmatched: 6. The CDR3 length is 15 residues. Germline-derived CDR1 and CDR2 are MDHEN and SYDVKM. CDR3 sequence (DNA): TGTGCCAGCAGTTTTGGAGCGGGGGGGCGGGAGACCCAGTACTTC. This codes for CASSFGAGGRETQYF. The full variable domain, completed using reference TRBV28 and TRBJ2-5, is DVKVTQSSRYLVKRTGEKVFLECVQDMDHENMFWYRQDPGLGLRLIYFSYDVKMKEKGDIPEGYSVSREKKERFSLILESASTNQTSMYLCASSFGAGGRETQYFGPGTRLLVL.

The rearrangement joins TRBV5-1 to TRBJ1-2, with 9 bases aligning to TRBD1. The CDR3 totals 14 residues. With V trimmed by 4 bases and J by 8 bases, 9 bases remained unmatched. The germline CDR1 and CDR2 sequences are SGHRS and YFSETQ. In nucleotides, the CDR3 is TGCGCCAGCAGCGCCCAACAGGGGGCGCGAGGCTACACCTTC. Residues: CASSAQQGARGYTF.

This rearrangement joins TRBV2 to TRBJ1-2; D is undetermined. CDR1 is SNHLY, CDR2 FYNNEI, per germline. This CDR3 is 13 amino acids long. Trimming removed 4 bases at V and 5 bases at J, with 11 bases between. CDR3 protein: CASSGMGRYGYTF. The CDR3 DNA reads TGTGCCAGCAGTGGCATGGGCCGGTATGGCTACACCTTC.

This sequence joins TRBV7-9 and TRBJ1-2; D might be TRBD1 (6 bases). There are 14 residues in the CDR3. CDR1 and CDR2 (germline): SEHNR, FQNEAQ (reference sequence). V was shortened by 5 bases and J by 6 bases, with 16 bases between the two germline ends. CDR3 coding DNA: TGTGCCAGCAGCGAGCCAGGGGTCTCTAATGGCTACACCTTC. It yields the protein CASSEPGVSNGYTF. Complete variable domain (other parts from reference TRBV7-9 and TRBJ1-2): DTGVSQNPRHKITKRGQNVTFRCDPISEHNRLYWYRQTLGQGPEFLTYFQNEAQLEKSRLLSDRFSAERPKGSFSTLEIQRTEQGDSAMYLCASSEPGVSNGYTFGSGTRLTVV.

The chain combines TRBV6-5 with TRBJ2-5; 10 bases match TRBD2. The V gene's germline CDR1 is MNHEY and CDR2 SVGAGI. The CDR3 totals 16 residues. V was pared by 2 bases and J by 6 bases, with 9 bases of the junction left unmatched. CDR3 in DNA: TGTGCCAGCAGTTACGCTTTCAGCGGGGGGGCAAAGACCCAGTACTTC. Amino acid sequence: CASSYAFSGGAKTQYF.

J is TRBJ1-4 and V is TRBV9; tentative D call: TRBD1 (5 bases). Germline values: CDR1 SGDLS, CDR2 YYNGEE. V was pared by 1 base and J by 7 bases, with 11 bases between. The CDR3 is 14 amino acids. The DNA of the CDR3 is TGTGCCAGCAGCGTATCGGGGGGTACTGAAAAACTGTTTTTT. It yields the protein CASSVSGGTEKLFF.